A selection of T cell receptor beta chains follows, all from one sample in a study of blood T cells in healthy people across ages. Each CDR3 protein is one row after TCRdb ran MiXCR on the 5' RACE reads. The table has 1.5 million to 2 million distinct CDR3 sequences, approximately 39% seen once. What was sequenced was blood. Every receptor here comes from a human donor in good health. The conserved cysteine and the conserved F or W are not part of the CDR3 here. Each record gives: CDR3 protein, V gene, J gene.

CDR3 protein: ATSPTADRVETQY
V gene: TRBV24-1
J gene: -

CDR3 protein: ATSRLHSGDGDTEAF
V gene: TRBV15
J gene: TRBJ1-1

CDR3 protein: ASSQRPNQPQH
V gene: TRBV3-1
J gene: TRBJ1-5

CDR3 protein: ASSEQGMYTEAF
V gene: TRBV7-2
J gene: TRBJ1-1

CDR3 protein: ASSSGQVESPLH
V gene: TRBV7-6
J gene: TRBJ1-6

CDR3 protein: AMGTGSYEQY
V gene: TRBV10-3
J gene: TRBJ2-7

CDR3 protein: ASSATDMNTEAF
V gene: TRBV6-4
J gene: TRBJ1-1

CDR3 protein: ASSTGWHTEAF
V gene: TRBV19
J gene: TRBJ1-1

CDR3 protein: ASRFPAGGTDTQY
V gene: TRBV6-5
J gene: TRBJ2-3

CDR3 protein: ASGRGDNTDTQY
V gene: TRBV5-1
J gene: TRBJ2-3

CDR3 protein: ASSLSSSGTDTQY
V gene: TRBV7-2
J gene: TRBJ2-3

CDR3 protein: ASSFAGGSTEAF
V gene: TRBV7-6
J gene: TRBJ1-1

CDR3 protein: SVVIGNYGYT
V gene: TRBV29-1
J gene: TRBJ1-2

CDR3 protein: ATSRFRDTDTQY
V gene: TRBV15
J gene: TRBJ2-3

CDR3 protein: ASSVKATNEKLF
V gene: TRBV12-3/TRBV12-4
J gene: TRBJ1-4

CDR3 protein: SARAWGYEQY
V gene: TRBV20-1
J gene: TRBJ2-7

CDR3 protein: ASSSGRYGDTQY
V gene: TRBV7-9
J gene: TRBJ2-3

CDR3 protein: ASSLQRGTGKNTQY
V gene: TRBV6-8
J gene: TRBJ2-3

CDR3 protein: ASSQAGGLTYNEQF
V gene: TRBV4-2
J gene: TRBJ2-1

CDR3 protein: ASSLNRGFSSYGYT
V gene: TRBV12-3/TRBV12-4
J gene: TRBJ1-2

CDR3 protein: ASSFTSGGASLGETQY
V gene: TRBV6-5
J gene: TRBJ2-5

CDR3 protein: ASSVGPLQEAQY
V gene: TRBV6-1
J gene: TRBJ2-5

CDR3 protein: SARPGPSTDTQY
V gene: TRBV20-1
J gene: TRBJ2-3

CDR3 protein: ASSEARGYT
V gene: TRBV25-1
J gene: TRBJ1-2

CDR3 protein: ASSVRTGTNYGYT
V gene: TRBV5-1
J gene: TRBJ1-2